This TCR beta chain is from a study of blood T cell repertoires in COVID-19. Authors' processing steps: Counts of nucleated cells, estimated from reference gene primer amplification, were obtained. Assay used: immunoSEQ multiplex PCR; TCRdb lists only in-frame clones, some missing. V and J calls and clone size follow that table, whereas D and trimming were derived from the DNA. Among roughly 500,000 clones listed, about nine tenths were seen once. Sequenced input: PBMCs or T cells enriched from blood (not recorded which). This TCR came from a woman in her sixties who had recovered from COVID-19.

CDR3 nucleotide sequence: TGTGCCAGCAGCGATTGGACTAGCGGGGGCCCCAAAAACATTCAGTACTTC. It is translated as CASSDWTSGGPKNIQYF. This rearrangement joins TRBV7-2 to TRBJ2-4; 13 bases are a match to TRBD2. Trimming at V came to 5 bases and at J to 2 bases, leaving 6 bases not matched to a gene. The germline CDR1 and CDR2 sequences are SGHTA and FQGNSA. The CDR3 covers 17 residues.